This T cell receptor (beta chain) was identified during a study of OX40 agonist ivuxolimab in advanced cancers. The table came from immunoSEQ multiplex PCR; TCRdb's copy has only in-frame clones and leaves some out. The table shows around 51,000 clones, with 70% to 80% occurring only once. This CDR3 spans 15 amino acids. Germline V gene lookup returns CDR1 SGDLS and CDR2 YYNGEE. Unmatched junction bases numbered 6, after V lost 2 bases and J lost 3 bases. The sequenced sample was CD4+ or CD8+ T cells sorted from blood, obtained in a trial of the OX40 agonist ivuxolimab. The TCR comes from an adult with an advanced solid tumor such as melanoma, head and neck, liver or kidney cancer. The chain combines TRBV9 with TRBJ1-2, with 8 bases fitting TRBD1. The CDR3 sequence is CASSVKDRADYGYTF. CDR3 coding DNA: TGTGCCAGCAGCGTGAAGGACAGGGCTGACTATGGCTACACCTTC.